This T cell receptor (beta chain) was profiled in a study of CXCR3-negative and CXCR3-positive naive CD8 T cells (dated by TCRdb to the late 2010s). At the level of the whole study: In total, 120 million to 150 million TRB reads were obtained, which works out to roughly 1.5 +/- 0.3 million reads per library. Diversity and physicochemical repertoire analyses covered approximately 10 donors pooled from two independent experiments. For the TRBV-TRBJ cluster analysis, the naive subsets came from 5 donors, while the memory cells came from 3 donors.

The sequencer was a NextSeq 550. The Human TCR Profiling Kit (MiLaboratory) was used to prepare UMI-labeled 5' RACE TRB cDNA libraries. The full amount of extracted RNA was used for cDNA synthesis, and the full amount of resulting cDNA was used for PCR amplification. Libraries were prepared in parallel with an identical number of PCR cycles. For the original study's pipeline: With a minimum of two reads required per UMI, MIGEC and MiXCR pulled out about 57,000 +/- 9,900 unique UMI-labeled TRB cDNA molecules from each library. Each library averaged roughly 36,000 +/- 9,600 functional in-frame TRB CDR3 nucleotide clonotypes without stop codons. After downsampling to 5000 UMI-labeled TRB molecules per sample, diversity metrics, including normalized Shannon-Wiener and Chao1, were computed in VDJtools. VDJtools was used to calculate clonotype-size-weighted physicochemical properties of the central five CDR3 residues, namely interaction energy, strength, volume and Kidera factor 4. Once TCRdb had reprocessed the reads, it stored one entry per CDR3 protein sequence and supplied no DNA. These V and J calls rely on TCRdb rather than the paper's analysis. The sample table includes approximately 89,000 distinct CDR3 sequences. Of the sample, 0.53% is held by the ten largest clones.

The CDR3 has 17 amino acids, counting the end cysteine and phenylalanine. No DNA was logged. With respect to this clonotype: Its antigen remains unidentified.

Each CD8+ T cell subset was flow-sorted in triplicate, and around 300,000 cells per subset were placed directly into RLT lysis buffer. To exclude memory contaminants, naive CD8+ T cells were stringently defined as CD45RO-CCR7+CD27+CD95-. Using standard density gradient centrifugation, peripheral blood mononuclear cells were isolated from buffy coats. Naive CXCR3-negative and CXCR3-positive CD8+ T cells were flow-sorted on a FACSAria III. Total RNA was extracted from sorted cells using an RNeasy Mini Kit. Study-wide conclusions, independent of this receptor: Compared with CXCR3-negative naive cells, CXCR3-positive naive cells had TRB CDR3s with higher hydrophobicity (lower Kidera factor 4), lower energy, and higher strength and volume indices. Both naive subsets had comparably high repertoire diversity, while memory CD8+ T cells had much lower repertoire diversity. Because surface CD5, which is linked to self-reactivity in mice, was comparable between the naive subsets, TCR interaction strength was also inferred from TRB CDR3 physicochemical properties. Similar TRBV-TRBJ usage was shown by naive CXCR3-negative and CXCR3-positive cells from the same donor, whereas distinct patterns were shown by memory cells. Freshly isolated PBMCs were used for most assays because CXCR3 expression went down partially after cryopreservation.

Sequencing was carried out using naive CXCR3+ CD8+ T cells from blood. The sample's cell subset or site label is to be understood as: CD45RO-CCR7+CD27+CD95- naive CD8+ T cells expressing CXCR3 (TNR3+). This receptor was obtained from a human donor in good health. Some clones in this sample may be carry-over from other donors' samples. The sequence is built from TRBV12-3 or TRBV12-4 and TRBJ2-1; absent DNA, TCRdb's TRBD2 call cannot be checked. The CDR3 protein: CASSLYPSGSGYNEQFF.